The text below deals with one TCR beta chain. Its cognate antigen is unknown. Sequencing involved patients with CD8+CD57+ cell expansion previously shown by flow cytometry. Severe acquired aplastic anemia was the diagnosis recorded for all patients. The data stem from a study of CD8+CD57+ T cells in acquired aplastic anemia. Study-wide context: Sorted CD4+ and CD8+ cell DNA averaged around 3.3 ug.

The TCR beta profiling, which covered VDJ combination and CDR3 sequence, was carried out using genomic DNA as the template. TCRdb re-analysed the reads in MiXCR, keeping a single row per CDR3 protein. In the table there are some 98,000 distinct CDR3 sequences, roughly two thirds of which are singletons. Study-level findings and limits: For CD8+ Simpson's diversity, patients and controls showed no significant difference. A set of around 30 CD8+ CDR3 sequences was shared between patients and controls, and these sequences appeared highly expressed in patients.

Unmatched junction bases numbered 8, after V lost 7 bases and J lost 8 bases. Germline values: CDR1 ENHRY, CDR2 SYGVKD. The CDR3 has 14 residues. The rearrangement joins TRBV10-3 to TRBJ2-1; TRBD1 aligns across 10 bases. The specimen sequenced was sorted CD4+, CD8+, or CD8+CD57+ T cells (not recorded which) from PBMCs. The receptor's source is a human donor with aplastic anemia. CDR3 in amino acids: CAIKPGQGTDEQFF. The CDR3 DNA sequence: TGTGCCATCAAACCGGGACAGGGGACCGATGAGCAGTTCTTC.